Listed here are 2 T cell receptor beta chains from one sample, sequenced in a study of T cells in Graves' hyperthyroidism and ophthalmopathy. There were TCR beta CDR3 regions amplified from RNA transcripts. The HTBI set primed first-round TCR CDR3 RT-PCR. TCRdb processed the multiplex PCR reads anew with MiXCR; each CDR3 protein has one entry. The sample has 300,000 to 400,000 distinct CDR3 sequences; around 14% are singletons. The specimen was blood. Source of these receptors: a woman between 25 and 40 years old with Graves' hyperthyroidism.

This clonotype was recorded a few times. The chain uses TRBV12-3 or TRBV12-4 and TRBJ1-4; no firm D call. The CDR3 consists of 13 residues. Trimming pared 6 bases from V and 8 bases from J, leaving 13 bases between. As DNA, the CDR3 is TGTGCCAGCAGACTAGGTGTTGGGGAAAAACTGTTTTTT. Translating gives CASRLGVGEKLFF.

This clonotype was observed once. The chain joins TRBV3-1 to TRBJ2-5; D uncertain. CDR3 length equals 15 residues. Germline V gene sequence: CDR1 LGHDT, CDR2 YNNKEL (reference sequence). Trimming left V 0 bases short and J 5 bases short, with 13 bases between. The CDR3 DNA reads TGTGCCAGCAGCCAAGATGTAATTAGTCGGGAGACCCAGTACTTC. This codes for CASSQDVISRETQYF.